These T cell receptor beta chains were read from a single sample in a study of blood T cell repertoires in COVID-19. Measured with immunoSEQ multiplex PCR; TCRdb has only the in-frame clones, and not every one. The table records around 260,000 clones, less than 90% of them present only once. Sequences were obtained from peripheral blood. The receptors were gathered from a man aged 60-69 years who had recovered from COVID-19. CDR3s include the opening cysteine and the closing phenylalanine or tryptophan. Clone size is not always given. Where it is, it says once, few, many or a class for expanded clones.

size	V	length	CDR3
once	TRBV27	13	CASRGQGLETQYF
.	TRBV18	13	CASSPTGLETQYF
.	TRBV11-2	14	CASSLDPGPYEQYF
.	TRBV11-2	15	CASASSNLGSDTQYF
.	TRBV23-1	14	CASSPGTRNTEAFF
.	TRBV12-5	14	CASGLGGTHKRAFF
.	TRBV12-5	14	CASVPGTTNYEQYF
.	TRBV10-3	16	CAISDASGRSANEQFF
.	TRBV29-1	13	CSALGQGGSEAFF
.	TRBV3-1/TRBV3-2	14	CASSQDYFTDTQYF
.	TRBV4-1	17	CASSQDPSGASTDTQYF
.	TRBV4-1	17	CASSQDRTSVSYNEQFF
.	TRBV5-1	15	CASSWGGGPNEKLFF
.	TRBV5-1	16	CASSLDGGTATGELFF
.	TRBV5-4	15	CASSLAHRAAYEQYF
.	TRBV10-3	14	CAIGAALGQETQYF
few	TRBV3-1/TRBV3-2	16	CASSRRGSSNTDTQYF
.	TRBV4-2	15	CASSQGLEFNQPQHF
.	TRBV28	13	CASRSTLNTEAFF
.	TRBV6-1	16	CASSAFPSGGTNEQFF
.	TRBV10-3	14	CAISERQGGEKLFF
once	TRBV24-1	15	CATSDRLASGETQYF
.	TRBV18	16	CASSPPGTLSGNTIYF